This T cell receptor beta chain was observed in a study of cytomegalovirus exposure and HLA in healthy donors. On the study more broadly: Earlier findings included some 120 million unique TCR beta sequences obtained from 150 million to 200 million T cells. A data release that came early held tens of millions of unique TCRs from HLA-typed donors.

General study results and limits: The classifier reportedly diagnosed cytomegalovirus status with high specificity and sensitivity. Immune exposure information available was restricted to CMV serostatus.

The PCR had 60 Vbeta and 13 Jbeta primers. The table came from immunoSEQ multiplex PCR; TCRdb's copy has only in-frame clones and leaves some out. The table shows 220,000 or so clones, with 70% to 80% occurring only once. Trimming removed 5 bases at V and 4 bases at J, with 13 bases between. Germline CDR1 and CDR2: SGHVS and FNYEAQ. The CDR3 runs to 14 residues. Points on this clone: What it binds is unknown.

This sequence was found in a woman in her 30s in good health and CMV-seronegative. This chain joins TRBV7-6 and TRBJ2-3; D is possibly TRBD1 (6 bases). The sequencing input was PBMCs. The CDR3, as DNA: TGTGCCAGCAGCCCGTACAGGGTCGCAGATACGCAGTATTTT. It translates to CASSPYRVADTQYF.